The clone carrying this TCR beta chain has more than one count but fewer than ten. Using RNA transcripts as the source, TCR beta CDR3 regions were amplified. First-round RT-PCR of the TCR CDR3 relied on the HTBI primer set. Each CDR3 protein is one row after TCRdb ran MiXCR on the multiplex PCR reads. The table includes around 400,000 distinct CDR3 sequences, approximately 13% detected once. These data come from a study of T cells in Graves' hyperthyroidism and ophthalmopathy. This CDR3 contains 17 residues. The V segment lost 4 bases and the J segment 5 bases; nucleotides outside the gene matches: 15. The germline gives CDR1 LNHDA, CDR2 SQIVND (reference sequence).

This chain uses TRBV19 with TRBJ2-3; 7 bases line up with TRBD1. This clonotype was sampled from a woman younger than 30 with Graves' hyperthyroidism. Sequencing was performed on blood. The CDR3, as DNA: TGTGCCAGTAGTACAAACCCACAGGGGTTGATCAGAGATACGCAGTATTTT. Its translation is CASSTNPQGLIRDTQYF.